Detailed here is one TCR beta chain. Its target antigen remains unknown. No much larger clonotype is one base removed from it; base qualities were not supplied. CDR1 is given as SGHNT and CDR2 as YYREEE, both from the germline V gene (reference sequence). The CDR3 numbers 13 residues from cysteine through phenylalanine. The DNA shown is the 39-base CDR3, in frame from base 1. At the junction V is shortened by 4 bases and J by 0 bases, with 6 bases in between. The record originates from a study of Ad26.COV2.S vaccination and SARS-CoV-2 variants (dated by TCRdb to the early 2020s). For the wider study: Vaccine-arm donors came from COV1001, a multicentre, randomized, double-blind, placebo-controlled phase I-IIa trial of Ad26.COV2.S in healthy adults. Ad26.COV2.S was given intramuscularly at 5x10^10 or 1x10^11 viral particles, as a single shot or as two shots 56 days apart. TCRbeta repertoire sequencing served as the tool for gauging how specific and how broad the SARS-CoV-2-reactive T cell receptors were following Ad26.COV2.S vaccination. A total of some 30 samples were included in the TCR-sequenced set, comprising 19 Ad26.COV2.S vaccine recipients, 5 placebo recipients and 8 SARS-CoV-2 convalescent individuals. Trial participants were randomized into five groups of five, in which low-dose or high-dose Ad26.COV2.S was given once or twice, or placebo was given on both occasions. Blinding of investigators to trial group allocation was maintained during experiments and outcome assessment.

Explained via the paper, the treatment or condition label denotes: around 19 received Ad26.COV2.S at low or high dose, single or two shots; about 5 received placebo; per-sample allocation not given. For vaccine and placebo recipients, repertoires were sequenced using samples collected on day 63 after the first injection. In Cohort 1b, 20 to 25 adults aged 18-55 years were enrolled at a single site in Boston, USA, between 29 July and 7 August 2020. As a vaccine, Ad26.COV2.S was a replication-incompetent adenovirus type 26 vector that expressed a prefusion-stabilized SARS-CoV-2 spike protein derived from the original Wuhan strain. The immunoSEQ Assay was used to sequence TCRbeta CDR3 regions. After extraction, genomic DNA underwent amplification by bias-controlled multiplex PCR, followed by high-throughput sequencing. As for how the authors treated the data: To quantify the absolute abundance of each unique TCRbeta CDR3 region, sequences were collapsed and filtered. Usable DNA was measured by amplifying reference genes present in all nucleated cells, and TCRbeta template counts were normalized to that usable DNA to estimate T cell fraction. Repertoire TCRs were annotated as SARS-CoV-2-specific when V gene, CDR3 amino acid sequence and J gene were exactly matched to a known reactive TCR set. The reference SARS-CoV-2 TCR set was derived from MIRA and filtered for enrichment in COVID-19-positive ImmuneCODE repertoires, a step that removed public or cross-reactive TCRs. Using the MIRA antigens, annotated TCRs were further analysed by specific ORF or by position within an ORF. Breadth was defined as annotated unique rearrangements over total unique productive rearrangements; depth was the summed frequency of those rearrangements. Two-sided Wilcoxon rank-sum tests were used to compare TCR breadth between groups. TCRdb re-hosts the immuneACCESS table, in-frame sequences only. Its copies lack some clones; in the studies checked, an unresolved V gene accounts for under half of them, and the cause for the rest is not known. The V and J calls and clone size come from that table; D and trimming were worked out from the DNA. The table for this sample lists approximately 460,000 clones; around 89% of them were counted only once. Jointly, the top ten make up 1.5% to 2% of the sample.

Overall study results and their limits: Ad26.COV2.S recipients had higher spike-specific TCR breadth than placebo recipients (P = 0.0014). Comparing responses between vaccine doses or regimens was not something the study was powered to do. According to the authors, total T cell responses may have been underestimated by the TCR breadth and depth analyses. Non-spike TCR breadth was comparable between vaccine and placebo recipients, consistent with the vaccine containing only spike. After vaccination, spike-specific CD8+ and CD4+ T cell responses were reported to show substantial breadth.

The sample consisted of peripheral blood, taken in a trial of Ad26.COV2.S vaccine versus placebo. The rearranged chain carries TRBV5-4 and TRBJ2-3, with the D gene too uncertain to name. The clonotype originates from a person between 18 and 59 years old who received the Ad26.COV2.S COVID-19 vaccine or a placebo. Read as DNA, the sequence is TGTGCCAGCAGCCAGACTAGCACAGATACGCAGTATTTT. Its protein reads: CASSQTSTDTQYF.